This TCR beta chain was sequenced in a study of shared clonotypes between healthy human individuals. Whole-study results and caveats: The study drew on few donors, limiting represented genetic and exposure-history diversity.

In unsorted samples, genomic DNA was obtained using tens of millions of PBMCs. The authors ran the assay at deep level. Sequencing was performed on unsorted PBMC DNA using ten immunoSEQ deep assay plates. Clones were sequenced by immunoSEQ multiplex PCR, and TCRdb holds only the in-frame ones, with some missing. The sample has about half a million clones, 60% to 80% seen once; the top ten hold more than 10%. Comment on this clone: Its specificity is not known. It differs at one base from a far larger clone, so likely a read error.

Sequencing was performed on PBMCs. This TCR came from a woman aged 40 to 55 in good health. Some clones in this sample may be carry-over from other donors' samples.

CDR3 DNA: TGTGGCAGCAGCGCCCGTCTAGCGGGAGGAGGAGATACGCAGTATTTT. Residues: CGSSARLAGGGDTQYF. The chain employs TRBV4-2 and TRBJ2-3; TRBD2 aligns across 11 bases. Germline lookup yields CDR1 LGHNA and CDR2 YNFKEQ. CDR3 length: 16 amino acids.